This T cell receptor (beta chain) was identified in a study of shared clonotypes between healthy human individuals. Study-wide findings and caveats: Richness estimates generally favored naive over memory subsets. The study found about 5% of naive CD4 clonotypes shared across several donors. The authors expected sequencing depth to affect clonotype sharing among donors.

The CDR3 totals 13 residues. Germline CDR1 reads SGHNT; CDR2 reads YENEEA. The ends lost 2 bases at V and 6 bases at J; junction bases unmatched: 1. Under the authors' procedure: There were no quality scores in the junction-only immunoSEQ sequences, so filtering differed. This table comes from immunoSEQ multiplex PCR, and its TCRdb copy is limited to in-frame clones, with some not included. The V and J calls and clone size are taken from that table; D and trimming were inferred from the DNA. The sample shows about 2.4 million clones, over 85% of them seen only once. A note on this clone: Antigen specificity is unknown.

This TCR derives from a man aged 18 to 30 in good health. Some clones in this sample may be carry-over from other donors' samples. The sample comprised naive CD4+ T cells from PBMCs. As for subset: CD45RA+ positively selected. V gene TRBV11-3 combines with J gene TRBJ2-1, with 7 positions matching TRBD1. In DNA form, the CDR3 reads TGTGCCAGCAGCTTATCAGGGGGCAATGAGCAGTTCTTC. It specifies CASSLSGGNEQFF. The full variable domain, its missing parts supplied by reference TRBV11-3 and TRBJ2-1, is EAGVVQSPRYKIIEKKQPVAFWCNPISGHNTLYWYLQNLGQGPELLIRYENEEAVDDSQLPKDRFSAERLKGVDSTLKIQPAELGDSAVYLCASSLSGGNEQFFGPGTRLTVL.